This T cell receptor (beta chain) was sequenced in a study of CD8 T cells in Susac syndrome. The CDR3 sequence is 15 residues long. Trimming took 0 bases from V and 4 from J, leaving 13 bases between them. CDR1 is SGHKS, CDR2 YYEKEE, per germline (reference sequence). RNA amounts of about 0.45 to 1 ug underwent reverse transcription with random hexamers. Amplification of TCR beta CDR3 spanned 54 Vbeta and 13 Jbeta via immunoSEQ multiplex PCR. TCRdb reprocessed the immunoSEQ multiplex PCR reads via MiXCR and lists one record per CDR3 protein. The repertoire includes about 400,000 distinct CDR3 sequences, approximately 85% of them detected once, and under 0.15% sits in the top ten. From blood CD8+ and CD4+ T cells, TCR beta sequences were generated. The multiple sclerosis controls, all treatment-naive patients, had relapsing-remitting disease that was stable or active. TEMRA cells underwent FACS enrichment and CD8+ and CD4+ T cells underwent negative isolation.

Sequencing was done on a sample of CD8+ T cells from PBMCs. The chain links TRBV5-5 to TRBJ1-1, with D possibly being TRBD1 (5 bases). This receptor was obtained from a human donor with multiple sclerosis. CDR3 region: CASSLARARGTEAFF. CDR3 bases: TGTGCCAGCAGCTTGGCCAGGGCCCGCGGCACTGAAGCTTTCTTT.